What follows describes a single T cell receptor (beta chain). Its antigen is as yet unknown. This entry comes from a study of cytomegalovirus exposure and HLA in healthy donors. Study-level points and caveats: Researchers reported that three CMV-associated chains were confirmed in vitro as CMV antigen-specific.

Primers for the PCR totalled 60 Vbeta and 13 Jbeta. Libraries were prepared by immunoSEQ multiplex PCR; TCRdb keeps only in-frame clonotypes and omits some of them. The sample consists of about 160,000 clones, 70% to 80% of them appearing once. V dropped 5 bases and J dropped 1 base, with 7 bases sitting between them. This CDR3 comprises 13 residues. Per the germline V gene, CDR1 is LNHDA and CDR2 is SQIVND (reference sequence). The sequencing sample was made of PBMCs. The clonotype comes from a woman aged 50 to 65 in good health and CMV-seronegative. V gene TRBV19 combines with J gene TRBJ2-3; tentative D call: TRBD1 (5 bases). The CDR3 reads CASSDRGTDTQYF. CDR3 DNA: TGTGCCAGTAGTGACAGAGGCACAGATACGCAGTATTTT. Variable domain in full (rest from reference TRBV19 and TRBJ2-3): DGGITQSPKYLFRKEGQNVTLSCEQNLNHDAMYWYRQDPGQGLRLIYYSQIVNDFQKGDIAEGYSVSREKKESFPLTVTSAQKNPTAFYLCASSDRGTDTQYFGPGTRLTVL.